This T cell receptor beta chain was sequenced for a study of beta chain features in type 1 diabetes (dated by TCRdb to about 2018). In the study overall: No differences in mean age, gender distribution, total cell number or subset yield were found between patients and healthy donors. Across all samples, almost 110 million sorted cells were examined, and cell number per subset correlated strongly with RNA yield. The study compared TCRB repertoires of sorted circulating CD4+ T cell subsets between recently diagnosed type 1 diabetes patients and matched healthy donors. Regulatory and stem cell-like memory subsets were isolated from only 8 patients and roughly 8 healthy donors, whereas naive and central memory subsets came from all 30 or so donors.

Overall study results and their limits: Because cDNA rather than genomic DNA was sequenced, highly expressing activated cells could have been over-represented, although no difference in activation and CD3 levels was found between groups. HLA sub-analyses involved small numbers of individuals, so any influence of HLA type on TCRB rearrangement remained unresolved. PCR might favor shorter templates, but patient and control samples were amplified and corrected together, so any skew would affect both groups equally. Type 1 diabetes patients showed a moderate but significant shortening of TCRB CDR3 length in all four CD4+ subsets. Naive, central memory and regulatory TCRB repertoires appeared more similar among patients than among healthy donors. At VDJ recombination sites, type 1 diabetes patients had fewer insertions and more deleted nucleotides, which implies abnormalities in thymic rearrangement.

Each donor gave one peripheral blood draw, averaging about 120 mL, which was collected into heparinised tubes. Using a panel that included CD45RO, CCR7, CD25, CD127, CD95 and CD27, naive, central memory, regulatory and stem cell-like memory CD4+ T cells were sorted on a BD FACSAria II. Every sorted population had a purity above 95%. PBMCs were isolated immediately by Lymphoprep density gradient centrifugation and stained directly without culture. Samples were stained and sorted in pairs, with one healthy donor and one patient per experiment, so that batch effects were minimized. The CDR3 contains 12 residues, cysteine and phenylalanine counted. The entry retains the CDR3 DNA only, 36 bases that are in frame from base 1. The germline V gene yields MDHEN for CDR1 and SYDVKM for CDR2. V was cut back by 5 bases and J by 4 bases, leaving a gap of 8 bases between them. This clone was counted a few times. This receptor's antigen is unknown. Per-nucleotide qualities are absent, and no much larger clonotype sits a single base away.

All of the isolated RNA was reverse transcribed with the High Capacity cDNA Reverse Transcription Kit, so expressed TCRB transcripts were sequenced. Deep immunoSEQ sequencing was performed on naive, central memory and regulatory T cell samples, with an average of around 3.5 million total reads per sample. Sorted cells were lysed in RLT buffer, and RNA was extracted using DNase-treated RNeasy Micro or Mini kits according to cell number. Each cell subset was processed on its own to prevent cross-contamination, while patient and healthy donor samples were processed together. The immunoSEQ multiplex PCR was used to amplify TCRB sequences from cDNA, generating 87-bp fragments that spanned the CDR3 region. Sequencing of the amplicons was performed on the Illumina HiSeq platform. The original pipeline was this. PCR bias was corrected computationally using synthetic template baselines, and reads within Hamming distance 2 were collapsed, with unmergeable singletons discarded. By aligning reads against IMGT, V, D and J genes, CDR3 length, and insertions or deletions at six rearrangement sites were assigned. Within each subset, clonotype counts were normalized to sorted cell number, after which true diversity and Gini coefficients were computed with the tcR R package. The overlap coefficient, calculated on TCRB nucleotide sequences, was used to quantify repertoire sharing. Imported from immuneACCESS, the table was reduced by TCRdb to in-frame sequences with V and J called. These copies leave out some clones; in studies compared against another copy, an unresolved V gene accounts for under half, and the cause of the remainder is not known. The DNA was the basis for D and trimming; V, J and clone size are from that table. The sample data list over 150,000 clones, and about 13% of these were observed just once. The ten biggest clones cover 0.62% of the sample.

This TCR derives from a woman under 30 in good health. The sequence links TRBV28 to TRBJ1-2; TRBD1 is a weak D gene call, 5 bases matching. Sequenced sample: central memory CD4+ T cells from blood. The CDR3 here reads CASSRTLYGYTF. The nucleotide sequence is given as TGTGCCAGCAGTAGGACACTCTATGGCTACACCTTC.